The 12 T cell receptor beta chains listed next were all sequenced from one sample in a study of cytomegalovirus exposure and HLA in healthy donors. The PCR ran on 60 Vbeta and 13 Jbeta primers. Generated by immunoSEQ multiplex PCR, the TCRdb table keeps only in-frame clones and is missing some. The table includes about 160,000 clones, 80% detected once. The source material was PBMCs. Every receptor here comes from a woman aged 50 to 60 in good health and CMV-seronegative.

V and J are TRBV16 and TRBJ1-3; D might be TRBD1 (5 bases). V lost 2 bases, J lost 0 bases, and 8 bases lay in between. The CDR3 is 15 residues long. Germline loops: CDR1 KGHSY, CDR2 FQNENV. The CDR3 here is CASSQGGDSGNTIYF. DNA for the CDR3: TGTGCCAGCAGCCAAGGAGGGGACTCTGGAAACACCATATATTTT.

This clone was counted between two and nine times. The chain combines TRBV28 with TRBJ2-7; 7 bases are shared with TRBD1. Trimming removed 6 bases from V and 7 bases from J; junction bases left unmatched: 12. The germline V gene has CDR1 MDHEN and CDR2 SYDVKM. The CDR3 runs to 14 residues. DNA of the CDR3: TGTGCCAGCAGCTGGACAGGATCCTCTCGGGAGCAGTACTTC. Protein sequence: CASSWTGSSREQYF.

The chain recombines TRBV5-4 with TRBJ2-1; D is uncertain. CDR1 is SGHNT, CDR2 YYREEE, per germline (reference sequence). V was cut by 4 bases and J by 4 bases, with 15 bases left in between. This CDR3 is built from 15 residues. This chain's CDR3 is CASSPSPQLYNEQFF. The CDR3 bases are TGTGCCAGCAGCCCCTCCCCTCAACTATACAATGAGCAGTTCTTC.

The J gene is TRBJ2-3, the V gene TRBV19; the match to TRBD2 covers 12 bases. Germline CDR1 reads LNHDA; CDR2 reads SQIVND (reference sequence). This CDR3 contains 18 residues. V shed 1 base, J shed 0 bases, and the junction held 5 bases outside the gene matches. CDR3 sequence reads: CASSIGWTSGISTDTQYF. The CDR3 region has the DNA TGTGCCAGTAGTATAGGGTGGACTAGCGGGATCAGCACAGATACGCAGTATTTT.

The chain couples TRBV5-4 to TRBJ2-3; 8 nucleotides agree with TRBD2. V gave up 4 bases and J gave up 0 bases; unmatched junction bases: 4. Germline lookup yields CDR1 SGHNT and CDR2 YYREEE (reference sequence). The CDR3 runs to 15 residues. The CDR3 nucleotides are TGTGCCAGCAGCCCCACTAGCGGTAGCACAGATACGCAGTATTTT. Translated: CASSPTSGSTDTQYF.

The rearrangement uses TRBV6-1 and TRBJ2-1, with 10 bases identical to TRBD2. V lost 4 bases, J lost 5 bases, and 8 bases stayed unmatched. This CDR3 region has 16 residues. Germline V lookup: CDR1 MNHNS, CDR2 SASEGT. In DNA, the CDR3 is TGTGCCAGCAGTGTCTCTAGCGGGAGTCCCCACAATGAGCAGTTCTTC. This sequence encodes CASSVSSGSPHNEQFF.

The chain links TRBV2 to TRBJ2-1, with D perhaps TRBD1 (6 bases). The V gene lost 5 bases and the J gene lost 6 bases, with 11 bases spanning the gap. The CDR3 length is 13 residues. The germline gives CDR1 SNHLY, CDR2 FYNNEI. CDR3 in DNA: TGTGCCAGCAGTCAACCGGACAGCAATGAGCAGTTCTTC. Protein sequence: CASSQPDSNEQFF. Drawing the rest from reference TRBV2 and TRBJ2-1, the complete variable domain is EPEVTQTPSHQVTQMGQEVILRCVPISNHLYFYWYRQILGQKVEFLVSFYNNEISEKSEIFDDQFSVERPDGSNFTLKIRSTKLEDSAMYFCASSQPDSNEQFFGPGTRLTVL.

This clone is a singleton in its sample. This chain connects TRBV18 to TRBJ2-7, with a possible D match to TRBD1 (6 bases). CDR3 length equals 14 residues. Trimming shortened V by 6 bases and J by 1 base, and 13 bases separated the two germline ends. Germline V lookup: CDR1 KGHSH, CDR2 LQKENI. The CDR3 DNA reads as TGTGCCAGCTCCCCGGGACAATCGTCCTACGAGCAGTACTTC. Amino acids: CASSPGQSSYEQYF.

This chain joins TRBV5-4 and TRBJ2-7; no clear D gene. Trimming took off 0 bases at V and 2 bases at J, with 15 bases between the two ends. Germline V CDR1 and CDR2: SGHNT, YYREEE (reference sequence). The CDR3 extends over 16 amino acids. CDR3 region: CASSLAPGLTPYEQYF. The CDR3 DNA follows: TGTGCCAGCAGCTTGGCGCCCGGGTTAACTCCCTACGAGCAGTACTTC.

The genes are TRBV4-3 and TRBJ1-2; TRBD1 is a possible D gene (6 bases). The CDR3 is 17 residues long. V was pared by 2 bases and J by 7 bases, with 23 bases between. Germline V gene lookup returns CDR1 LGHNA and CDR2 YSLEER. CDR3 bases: TGCGCCAGCAGCCAAATCGCATTACCCAACAGGGCGGGTGGCTACACCTTC. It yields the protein CASSQIALPNRAGGYTF.

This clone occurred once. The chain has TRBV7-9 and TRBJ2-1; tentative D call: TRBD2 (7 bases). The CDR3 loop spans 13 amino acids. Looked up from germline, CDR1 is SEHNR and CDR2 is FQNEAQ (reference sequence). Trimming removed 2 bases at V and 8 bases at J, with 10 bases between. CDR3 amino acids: CASSLSGGYEQFF. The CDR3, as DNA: TGTGCCAGCAGCTTATCGGGGGGCTATGAGCAGTTCTTC.

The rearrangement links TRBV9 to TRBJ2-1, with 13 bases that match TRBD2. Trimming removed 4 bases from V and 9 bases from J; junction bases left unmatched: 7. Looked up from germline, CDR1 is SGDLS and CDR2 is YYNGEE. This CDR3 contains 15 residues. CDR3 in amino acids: CASSPRTSGSSEQFF. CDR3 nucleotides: TGTGCCAGCAGCCCCAGGACTAGCGGGAGTAGTGAGCAGTTCTTC.